This T cell receptor (beta chain) derives from a study of cytomegalovirus exposure and HLA in healthy donors. Comments on this clone: What it binds is not known.

V was cut by 10 bases and J by 0 bases, with 16 bases left in between. CDR1 is SEHNR and CDR2 is FQNEAQ in the germline V gene (reference sequence). The CDR3 contains 15 residues. The study's findings and limits: In an earlier analysis, in some 540 donors, most V segments appeared productive either ~90% or ~30% of the time. Reports credit the classifier with highly specific, highly sensitive diagnosis of cytomegalovirus status. Differences between HLA loci emerged in a later analysis of TCR association rates, with DRB1 most and HLA-C fewest. The availability of immune exposure information extended only to CMV serostatus.

The PCR had 60 Vbeta and 13 Jbeta primers. Using immunoSEQ multiplex PCR, the repertoire was profiled, and TCRdb retains in-frame clones only, with some absent. The table records around 130,000 clones, roughly 70% of them present only once. Material: PBMCs. This sequence joins TRBV7-9 and TRBJ2-1, with D possibly matching TRBD1 (6 bases). The receptor's source is a woman in her forties in good health and CMV-seropositive. The CDR3 nucleotides read TGTGCCACCAGATCAAGGGGGAGCTCCTACAATGAGCAGTTCTTC. This translates into CATRSRGSSYNEQFF.